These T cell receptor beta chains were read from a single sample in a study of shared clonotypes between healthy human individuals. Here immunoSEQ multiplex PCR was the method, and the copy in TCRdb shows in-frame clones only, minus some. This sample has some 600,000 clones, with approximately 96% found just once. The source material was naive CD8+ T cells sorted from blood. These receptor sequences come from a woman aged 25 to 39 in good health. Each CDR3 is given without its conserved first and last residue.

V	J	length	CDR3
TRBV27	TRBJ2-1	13	ASSLGQGAHHEQF
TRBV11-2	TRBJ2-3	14	ASSLGASGYTDTQY
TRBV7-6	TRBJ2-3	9	ASSWGDTQY
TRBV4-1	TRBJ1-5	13	ASSQQGAGNQPQH
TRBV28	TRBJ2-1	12	ASSLLAGSNEQF
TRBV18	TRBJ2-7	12	ASSPRENSYEQY
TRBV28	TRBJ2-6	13	ASSFPGAGANVLT
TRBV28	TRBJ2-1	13	ASSPDRVLWVEQF
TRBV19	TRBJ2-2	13	ASSDWTGGAGELF
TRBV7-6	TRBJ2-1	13	ASSSASSSYNEQF
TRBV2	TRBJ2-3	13	ASSGLAGGTDTQY
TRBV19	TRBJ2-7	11	ASSTQGVAEQY
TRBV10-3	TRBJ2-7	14	AIRAGLAGGAYEQY
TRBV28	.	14	ASSLNDRDLSYEQY
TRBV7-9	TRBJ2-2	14	ASSLPDQGHTGELF
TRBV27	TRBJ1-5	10	ASSYYNQPQH
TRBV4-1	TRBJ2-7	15	ASSRGTGPESSYEQY
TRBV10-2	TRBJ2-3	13	ASTDSGGDTDTQY
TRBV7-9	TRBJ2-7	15	ASSLGEGQGFRSEQY
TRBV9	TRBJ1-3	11	ASSDTSGNTIY
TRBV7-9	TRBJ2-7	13	ASSNTVGTGDEQY
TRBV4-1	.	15	ASSQEFFGAPNYEQY